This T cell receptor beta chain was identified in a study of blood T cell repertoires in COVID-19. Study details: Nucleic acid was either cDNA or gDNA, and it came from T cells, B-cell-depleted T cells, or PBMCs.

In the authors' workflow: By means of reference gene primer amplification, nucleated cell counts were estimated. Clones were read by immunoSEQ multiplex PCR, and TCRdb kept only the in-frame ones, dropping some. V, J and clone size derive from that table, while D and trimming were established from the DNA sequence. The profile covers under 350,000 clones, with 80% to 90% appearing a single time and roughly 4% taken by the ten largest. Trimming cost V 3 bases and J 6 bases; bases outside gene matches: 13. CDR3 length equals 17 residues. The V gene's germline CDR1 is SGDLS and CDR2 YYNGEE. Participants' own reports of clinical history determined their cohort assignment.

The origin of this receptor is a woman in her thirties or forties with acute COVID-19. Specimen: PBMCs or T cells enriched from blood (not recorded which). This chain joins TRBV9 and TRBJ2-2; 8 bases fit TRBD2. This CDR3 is CASSAGPGGPSPGELFF. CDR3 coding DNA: TGTGCCAGCAGCGCCGGGCCGGGGGGGCCTTCCCCCGGGGAGCTGTTTTTT. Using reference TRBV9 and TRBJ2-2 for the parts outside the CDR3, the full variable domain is DSGVTQTPKHLITATGQRVTLRCSPRSGDLSVYWYQQSLDQGLQFLIQYYNGEERAKGNILERFSAQQFPDLHSELNLSSLELGDSALYFCASSAGPGGPSPGELFFGEGSRLTVL.